The 3 T cell receptor beta chains below all came from one sample that was sequenced in a study of blood T cell repertoires in COVID-19. Profiling relied on immunoSEQ multiplex PCR, and the TCRdb table lists in-frame clones only, not all of them. The repertoire holds approximately 350,000 clones, with more than 70% as singletons. Material: peripheral blood. All receptors come from a middle-aged man with acute or convalescent COVID-19.

The rearrangement joins TRBV28 to TRBJ1-6; D gene ambiguous. V gave up 5 bases and J gave up 4 bases, with 9 bases separating them. CDR3 length equals 14 residues. Germline loops: CDR1 MDHEN, CDR2 SYDVKM. The CDR3 DNA follows: TGTGCCAGCAGTGCACAAAAATATAATTCACCCCTCCACTTT. Translating it yields CASSAQKYNSPLHF.

The V call is TRBV28, the J call TRBJ1-5; D might be TRBD1 (6 bases). V was cut by 5 bases and J by 3 bases, with 14 bases left in between. Per the germline V gene, CDR1 is MDHEN and CDR2 is SYDVKM. The CDR3 is 15 amino acids. The CDR3 DNA follows: TGTGCCAGCAGTCCGGGGGGCGGGGACAATCAGCCCCAGCATTTT. It yields the protein CASSPGGGDNQPQHF.

The chain joins TRBV7-9 to TRBJ2-5, with 9 bases aligning to TRBD1. The CDR3 has 14 residues. V was pared by 3 bases and J by 5 bases, with 4 bases of the junction left unmatched. CDR1 and CDR2 from the germline V gene are SEHNR and FQNEAQ (reference sequence). CDR3 sequence (DNA): TGTGCCAGCAGCTTGCGGACAGGGGCGGAGACCCAGTACTTC. It encodes CASSLRTGAETQYF.